These 28 T cell receptor beta chains came from one sample sequenced in a study of T cells in Graves' hyperthyroidism and ophthalmopathy. What was amplified from RNA transcripts were TCR beta CDR3 regions. Initially, a first-round RT-PCR of the TCR CDR3 employed the HTBI primer set. TCRdb re-called the multiplex PCR reads with MiXCR, one entry per CDR3 protein. This table has about 770,000 distinct CDR3 sequences, approximately 19% appearing once. Sequences were obtained from blood. The receptors originated from a woman between 45 and 60 years old with Graves' hyperthyroidism that later progressed to Graves' ophthalmopathy.

This clonotype was detected only a few times. The rearrangement links TRBV19 to TRBJ2-1; 11 nucleotides align to TRBD2. The trim removed 1 base at V and 9 bases at J, leaving 8 bases unmatched. The CDR3 runs 16 residues. CDR1 and CDR2 from the germline V gene are LNHDA and SQIVND (reference sequence). CDR3 DNA: TGTGCCAGTAGTATAGTATCTAGCGGGGGGTATGGTGAGCAGTTCTTC. This sequence encodes CASSIVSSGGYGEQFF. The full variable domain, rest sourced from reference TRBV19 and TRBJ2-1, is DGGITQSPKYLFRKEGQNVTLSCEQNLNHDAMYWYRQDPGQGLRLIYYSQIVNDFQKGDIAEGYSVSREKKESFPLTVTSAQKNPTAFYLCASSIVSSGGYGEQFFGPGTRLTVL.

The V gene is TRBV29-1, the J gene TRBJ2-7; 7 bases match TRBD1. This CDR3 is 14 amino acids long. V lost 4 bases to trimming and J lost 4 bases; unmatched junction nucleotides: 10. Germline CDR1 is SQVTM and CDR2 is ANQGSEA. CDR3 protein: CSVALTGDKYEQYF. The CDR3 DNA is TGCAGCGTTGCACTAACAGGGGACAAATACGAGCAGTACTTC.

The chain uses TRBV29-1 and TRBJ2-5, with TRBD2 matching 9 bases. The V gene end was trimmed by 5 bases and the J gene end by 2 bases; junction bases not matched to a gene: 3. The germline V gene has CDR1 SQVTM and CDR2 ANQGSEA. The CDR3 is 13 amino acids. CDR3 region: CSVRAGGQETQYF. For the CDR3, the DNA is TGCAGCGTTCGAGCGGGGGGACAAGAGACCCAGTACTTC.

This chain joins TRBV7-9 and TRBJ1-2, with D possibly matching TRBD1 (6 bases). The CDR3 runs to 14 residues. Trimming took 6 bases from V and 3 from J, leaving 14 bases between them. Germline V CDR1 and CDR2: SEHNR, FQNEAQ (reference sequence). The CDR3 is CASSQGSRDYGYTF. The CDR3 DNA follows: TGTGCCAGCAGTCAGGGGTCCAGGGACTATGGCTACACCTTC.

This chain uses TRBV27 with TRBJ2-2; possibly TRBD1 for D (6 bases). CDR1 MNHEY and CDR2 SMNVEV come from the germline V gene (reference sequence). The V gene lost 5 bases and the J gene lost 4 bases, with 8 bases spanning the gap. The CDR3 extends over 13 amino acids. CDR3 region: CASSRQVTGELFF. CDR3 in DNA: TGTGCCAGCAGTCGACAGGTCACCGGGGAGCTGTTTTTT.

Only a few counts were recorded for this clonotype. V and J are TRBV27 and TRBJ2-2; unclear D gene. V was clipped by 7 bases and J by 3 bases, with 15 bases between them. Germline V CDR1 and CDR2: MNHEY, SMNVEV (reference sequence). The length of the CDR3 is 15 residues. The CDR3 region is CASKARRQHTGELFF. The CDR3 nucleotides read TGTGCCAGCAAAGCGCGAAGGCAGCACACCGGGGAGCTGTTTTTT.

The table lists this clonotype with many counts. V and J are TRBV11-2 and TRBJ2-6; D unresolved. CDR1 is SGHAT, CDR2 FQNNGV, per germline. Trimming removed 2 bases from V and 0 bases from J, with 5 bases in between. The length of the CDR3 is 15 residues. The CDR3 here is CASSLLRSGANVLTF. CDR3 bases: TGTGCCAGCAGCTTACTTCGCTCTGGGGCCAACGTCCTGACTTTC.

This CDR3 reads CSGATGEGGYTF. CDR3 in DNA: TGCAGCGGGGCTACAGGGGAGGGTGGCTACACCTTC. The genes are TRBV29-1 and TRBJ1-2, with 7 positions matching TRBD1. CDR1 SQVTM and CDR2 ANQGSEA come from the germline V gene. The CDR3 length is 12 residues. V dropped 7 bases and J dropped 7; count of bases not matched to a gene: 9.

The J gene is TRBJ2-3, the V gene TRBV20-1; D is possibly TRBD1 or TRBD2 (5 bases each). This CDR3 comprises 14 residues. The V gene's germline CDR1 is DFQATT and CDR2 SNEGSKA (reference sequence). Trimming took 4 bases from V and 4 from J, leaving 15 bases between them. This CDR3 reads CSAKTAIGADTQYF. CDR3 sequence (DNA): TGCAGTGCTAAGACAGCAATCGGGGCAGATACGCAGTATTTT.

This clonotype came up a few times. The rearrangement links TRBV3-1 to TRBJ2-1; TRBD2 is a possible D gene (5 bases). The V gene lost 0 bases and the J gene lost 7 bases, with 13 bases spanning the gap. The CDR3 is made up of 15 amino acids. CDR1 and CDR2 from the germline V gene are LGHDT and YNNKEL (reference sequence). CDR3 sequence: CASSQDTRSGNEQFF. CDR3 in DNA: TGTGCCAGCAGCCAAGATACTAGATCGGGAAATGAGCAGTTCTTC.

This clonotype was seen a few times. The CDR3 region has the DNA TGTGCCAGCAGTTACGGGTCTGGGGCCGGGCTCCTTCCACCGGGTCAGCCCCAGCATTTT. Amino acid sequence: CASSYGSGAGLLPPGQPQHF. The V and J genes are TRBV6-9 and TRBJ1-5; D possibly corresponds to TRBD1 (5 bases). This CDR3 is 20 amino acids long. Germline V gives CDR1 MNHGY, CDR2 SVAAGI. V was shortened by 3 bases and J by 6 bases, with 30 bases between the two germline ends.

This clonotype has only a few counts. The chain carries TRBV5-5 and TRBJ1-4; 9 nucleotides match TRBD1. Germline lookup yields CDR1 SGHKS and CDR2 YYEKEE (reference sequence). V trimming: 4 bases; J trimming: 8 bases; junction bases outside the gene matches: 12. This CDR3 has 16 residues. The CDR3 sequence: CASSLSTGGAGEKLFF. CDR3 DNA: TGTGCCAGCAGCCTAAGTACAGGGGGCGCGGGCGAAAAACTGTTTTTT.

This clonotype showed up many times. The CDR3 region has the DNA TGTGCCAGCAGATCCAACTTAGGGACCGGGGAGCTGTTTTTT. Amino acids: CASRSNLGTGELFF. This chain links TRBV11-2 with TRBJ2-2; D is unresolved. The germline V and J ends were trimmed by 6 bases and 5 bases, with 13 bases remaining between them. Germline V gives CDR1 SGHAT, CDR2 FQNNGV. This CDR3 has 14 amino acids.

With respect to this clonotype: A much larger clone lies a single base off, so this may be a read error. The chain combines TRBV3-1 with TRBJ1-2; D is possibly TRBD1 (5 bases). This CDR3 comprises 12 residues. CDR1 and CDR2 (germline): LGHDT, YNNKEL (reference sequence). The CDR3 nucleotides are TGTGCCAGCGGCCAAGACCGGGGGAGCTACACCTTC. It specifies CASGQDRGSYTF.

A few counts support this clonotype. The CDR3: CSVLLASFTYEQYF. The CDR3 nucleotides read TGCAGCGTTCTACTAGCGTCTTTCACCTACGAGCAGTACTTC. This sequence joins TRBV29-1 and TRBJ2-7, with TRBD2 matching over 7 bases. The germline V gene has CDR1 SQVTM and CDR2 ANQGSEA. Trimming at V came to 5 bases and at J to 2 bases, leaving 9 bases not matched to a gene. CDR3 size: 14 residues.

Many counts were recorded for this clonotype. The chain employs TRBV18 and TRBJ2-5; the match to TRBD2 covers 9 bases. Germline lookup yields CDR1 KGHSH and CDR2 LQKENI. The CDR3 sequence is 16 residues long. J was trimmed by 2 bases and V by 3 bases; bases with no gene match: 7. As DNA, the CDR3 is TGTGCCAGCTCACCCTTCCGGACTAGCGAGCAAGAGACCCAGTACTTC. Translating gives CASSPFRTSEQETQYF.

This clonotype was seen at least ten times. CDR3 nucleotide sequence: TGTGCCAGCAGCTTATCCCGGACAGGCCTTTCGGCCAAAAACATTCAGTACTTC. It encodes CASSLSRTGLSAKNIQYF. The chain employs TRBV7-2 and TRBJ2-4, with TRBD1 matching 7 bases. The CDR3 covers 18 residues. Per germline, CDR1 SGHTA and CDR2 FQGNSA. Losses at the gene ends were 2 bases for V and 1 base for J; bases not matched to a gene: 11.

This clonotype was picked up a small number of times. CDR3 protein: CASIFAGTRRQETQYF. As DNA, the CDR3 is TGTGCCAGCATCTTTGCGGGGACTAGAAGACAAGAGACCCAGTACTTC. The chain carries TRBV12-3 or TRBV12-4 and TRBJ2-5, with TRBD2 identical over 8 bases. The CDR3 extends over 16 amino acids. V lost 7 bases, J lost 2 bases, and 12 bases stayed unmatched.

The chain combines TRBV4-1 with TRBJ2-2; tentative D call: TRBD1 (5 bases). CDR1 and CDR2 from the germline V gene are MGHRA and YSYEKL. The V end lost 1 base, the J end lost 7 bases, and 22 bases lay between the germline ends. CDR3 length: 18 residues. The DNA for the CDR3 is TGCGCCAGCAGCCAAGTGACGCCAAGAGTTGGGGCCGACGGGGAGCTGTTTTTT. It encodes CASSQVTPRVGADGELFF.

The genes are TRBV4-2 and TRBJ2-3, with 9 bases lining up with TRBD2. The CDR3 has 16 amino acids. V shed 5 bases and J 6 bases; nucleotides not matched to a gene: 12. The V gene's germline CDR1 is LGHNA and CDR2 YNFKEQ. The CDR3 DNA reads TGTGCCAGCAGCTCCTCGGGGCGGGGGGGCTCGGATACGCAGTATTTT. Translating it yields CASSSSGRGGSDTQYF.

This clonotype appeared many times. The chain joins TRBV7-9 to TRBJ2-1; the D gene is possibly TRBD2 (6 bases). CDR1 and CDR2 from the germline V gene are SEHNR and FQNEAQ (reference sequence). V was clipped by 5 bases and J by 10 bases, with 24 bases between them. This CDR3 region has 16 residues. The DNA of the CDR3 is TGTGCCAGCAGCCCGAGGGACTCAAAGCCACCAAGGGAGCAGTTCTTC. This sequence encodes CASSPRDSKPPREQFF.

Details on this clonotype: A much larger clone sits a single nucleotide away, making a read error possible. The rearrangement links TRBV12-3 or TRBV12-4 to TRBJ1-5; weak D call: TRBD1 (5 bases). V gave up 0 bases and J gave up 7 bases, with 13 bases separating them. There are 15 residues in the CDR3. The CDR3 DNA reads TGTGCCAGCAGTTTAGCGGGCAGGGAGGACCAGCCCCAGCATTTT. This codes for CASSLAGREDQPQHF.

Ten or more counts support this clonotype. This chain joins TRBV7-9 and TRBJ1-5; TRBD1 is a possible D gene (6 bases). The length of the CDR3 is 14 residues. V was cut by 6 bases and J by 6 bases, with 15 bases left in between. Germline CDR1 reads SEHNR; CDR2 reads FQNEAQ (reference sequence). CDR3 in DNA: TGTGCCAGCAGTCTGGACAGCGAATCTCAGCCCCAGCATTTT. Amino acid sequence: CASSLDSESQPQHF.

This clonotype was recorded many times. The rearrangement uses TRBV2 and TRBJ2-7; possibly TRBD2 for D (5 bases). The length of the CDR3 is 15 residues. Germline V gene lookup returns CDR1 SNHLY and CDR2 FYNNEI. Between the trimmed V and J ends, which lost 1 base and 6 bases, there was a span of 16 bases. The CDR3 DNA sequence: TGTGCCAGCAGTGAAGGCCCCGGAGGCACTAGCGAGCAGTACTTC. As protein: CASSEGPGGTSEQYF.

In the case of this clonotype: A much larger clone lies one base from this, so it may be a read error. The CDR3 DNA is TGTGCCTGCAGCTCGACATGGTACCAAGAGACCCAGTACTTC. It translates to CACSSTWYQETQYF. The chain links TRBV13 to TRBJ2-5; D is uncertain. The CDR3 runs 14 residues. The germline gives CDR1 PRHDT, CDR2 FYEKMQ (reference sequence).

In this sample, this clonotype turned up a few times. This chain uses TRBV5-1 with TRBJ1-3; perhaps TRBD1 as D (5 bases). V was cut by 0 bases and J by 1 base, with 11 bases left in between. This CDR3 contains 16 residues. Germline assignment: CDR1 SGHRS and CDR2 YFSETQ. CDR3 nucleotide sequence: TGCGCCAGCAGCTTGGACGGGGCATCGTCTGGAAACACCATATATTTT. Translating it yields CASSLDGASSGNTIYF.

In its sample, this clonotype was seen a few times. The CDR3 loop reads CASSQDPITTSNQPQHF. As DNA, the CDR3 is TGTGCCAGCAGCCAAGATCCAATCACGACTAGCAATCAGCCCCAGCATTTT. V gene TRBV3-1 combines with J gene TRBJ1-5; D gene ambiguous. The CDR3 covers 17 residues. Deletions cut 0 bases from V and 0 bases from J, with 12 bases between. Per the germline V gene, CDR1 is LGHDT and CDR2 is YNNKEL (reference sequence).

This clonotype occurred many times. V and J are TRBV20-1 and TRBJ1-1, with D maybe TRBD1 (5 bases). This CDR3 is 14 amino acids long. V was shortened by 3 bases and J by 10 bases, with 21 bases between the two germline ends. Per germline, CDR1 DFQATT and CDR2 SNEGSKA (reference sequence). CDR3 protein: CSARWGEGASGAFF. The CDR3 nucleotides are TGCAGTGCTAGGTGGGGCGAAGGGGCATCGGGAGCTTTCTTT.